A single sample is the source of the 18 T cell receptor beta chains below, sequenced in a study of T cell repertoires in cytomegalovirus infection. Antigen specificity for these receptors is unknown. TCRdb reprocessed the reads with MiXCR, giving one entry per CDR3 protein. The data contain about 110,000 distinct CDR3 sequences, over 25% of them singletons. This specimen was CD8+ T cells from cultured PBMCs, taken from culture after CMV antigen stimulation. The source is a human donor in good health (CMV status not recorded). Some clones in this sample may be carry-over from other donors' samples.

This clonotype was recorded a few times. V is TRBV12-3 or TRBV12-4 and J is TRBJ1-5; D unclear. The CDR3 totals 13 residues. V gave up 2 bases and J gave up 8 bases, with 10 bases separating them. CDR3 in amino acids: CASSLSVPEPQHF. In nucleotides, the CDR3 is TGTGCCAGCAGTTTATCCGTGCCGGAGCCCCAGCATTTT.

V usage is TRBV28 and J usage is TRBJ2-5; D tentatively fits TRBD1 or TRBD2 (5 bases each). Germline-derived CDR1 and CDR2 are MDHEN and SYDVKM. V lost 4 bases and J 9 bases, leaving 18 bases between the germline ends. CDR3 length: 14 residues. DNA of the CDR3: TGTGCCAGCAGTTCGCCGGGACCCGCCATGTCCCAGTACTTC. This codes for CASSSPGPAMSQYF.

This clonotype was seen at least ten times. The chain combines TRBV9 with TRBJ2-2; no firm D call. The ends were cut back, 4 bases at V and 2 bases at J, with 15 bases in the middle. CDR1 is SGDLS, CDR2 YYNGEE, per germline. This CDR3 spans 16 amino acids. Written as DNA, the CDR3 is TGTGCCAGCAGCCCCACCGTGACACGAAACACCGGGGAGCTGTTTTTT. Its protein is CASSPTVTRNTGELFF.

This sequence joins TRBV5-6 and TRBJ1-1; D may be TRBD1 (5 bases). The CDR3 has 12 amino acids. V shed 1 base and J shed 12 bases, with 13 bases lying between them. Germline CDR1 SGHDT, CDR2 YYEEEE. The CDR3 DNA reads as TGTGCCAGCAGCTTGAGGACATTTGGGTCTTTCTTT. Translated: CASSLRTFGSFF.

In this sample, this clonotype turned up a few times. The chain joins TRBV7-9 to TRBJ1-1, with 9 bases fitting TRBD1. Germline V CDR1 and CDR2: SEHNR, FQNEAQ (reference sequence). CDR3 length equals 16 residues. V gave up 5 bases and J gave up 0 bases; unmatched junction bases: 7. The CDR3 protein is CASSIPGQGMNTEAFF. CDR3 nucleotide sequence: TGTGCCAGCAGCATTCCGGGACAGGGCATGAACACTGAAGCTTTCTTT.

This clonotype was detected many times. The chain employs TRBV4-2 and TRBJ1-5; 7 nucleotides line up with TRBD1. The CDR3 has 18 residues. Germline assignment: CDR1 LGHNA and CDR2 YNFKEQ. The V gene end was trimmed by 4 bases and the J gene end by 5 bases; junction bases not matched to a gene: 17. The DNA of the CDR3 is TGTGCCAGCAGCCGGGAGGGGGTCCTCGGGACAGACGATCAGCCCCAGCATTTT. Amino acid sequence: CASSREGVLGTDDQPQHF.

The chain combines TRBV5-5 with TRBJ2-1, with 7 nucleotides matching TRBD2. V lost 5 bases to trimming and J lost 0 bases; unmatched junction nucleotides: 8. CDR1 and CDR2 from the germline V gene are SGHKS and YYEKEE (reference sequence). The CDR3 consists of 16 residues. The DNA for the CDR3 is TGTGCCAGCAGTACCGGAGCGGGGCCCTCCTACAATGAGCAGTTCTTC. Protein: CASSTGAGPSYNEQFF. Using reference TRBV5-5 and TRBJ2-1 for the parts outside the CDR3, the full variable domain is DAGVTQSPTHLIKTRGQQVTLRCSPISGHKSVSWYQQVLGQGPQFIFQYYEKEERGRGNFPDRFSARQFPNYSSELNVNALLLGDSALYLCASSTGAGPSYNEQFFGPGTRLTVL.

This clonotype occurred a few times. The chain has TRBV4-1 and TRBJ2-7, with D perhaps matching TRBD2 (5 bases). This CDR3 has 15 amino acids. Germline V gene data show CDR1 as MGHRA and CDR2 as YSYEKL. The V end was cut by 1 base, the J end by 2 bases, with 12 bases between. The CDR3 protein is CASSQGVVATYEQYF. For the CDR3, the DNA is TGCGCCAGCAGCCAAGGAGTGGTAGCGACCTACGAGCAGTACTTC.

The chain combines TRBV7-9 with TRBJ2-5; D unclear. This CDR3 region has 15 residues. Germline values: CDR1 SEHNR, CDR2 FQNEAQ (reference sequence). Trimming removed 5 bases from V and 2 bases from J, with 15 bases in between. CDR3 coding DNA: TGTGCCAGCAGCCCCAATCGGGCAGGACAAGAGACCCAGTACTTC. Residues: CASSPNRAGQETQYF.

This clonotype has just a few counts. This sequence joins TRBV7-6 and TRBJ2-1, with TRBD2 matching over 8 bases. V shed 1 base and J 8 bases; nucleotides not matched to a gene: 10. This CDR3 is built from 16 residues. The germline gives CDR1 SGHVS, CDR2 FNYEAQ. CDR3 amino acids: CASSLGWRGDFDEQFF. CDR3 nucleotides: TGTGCCAGCAGCTTAGGGTGGCGGGGGGATTTCGATGAGCAGTTCTTC.

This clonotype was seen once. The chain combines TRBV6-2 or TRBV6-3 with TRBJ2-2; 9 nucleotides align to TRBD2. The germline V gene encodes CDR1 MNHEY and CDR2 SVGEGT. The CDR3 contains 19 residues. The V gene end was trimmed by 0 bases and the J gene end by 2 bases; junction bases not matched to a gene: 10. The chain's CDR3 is CASSYSTALAGLNTGELFF. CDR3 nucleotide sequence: TGTGCCAGCAGTTACTCGACTGCCCTAGCGGGGCTAAACACCGGGGAGCTGTTTTTT.

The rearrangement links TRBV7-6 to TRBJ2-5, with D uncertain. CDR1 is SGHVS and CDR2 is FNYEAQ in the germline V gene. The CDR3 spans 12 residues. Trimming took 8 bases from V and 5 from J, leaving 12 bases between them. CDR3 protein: CASGSLGETQYF. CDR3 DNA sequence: TGTGCCAGCGGTTCCCTGGGGGAGACCCAGTACTTC.

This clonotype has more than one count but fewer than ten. The CDR3 DNA reads TGTGCCAGCAGCCTGGGGTGGGGAGGGGGCACAGATACGCAGTATTTT. Amino acid sequence: CASSLGWGGGTDTQYF. The chain uses TRBV6-1 and TRBJ2-3, with TRBD2 matching over 7 bases. With 6 bases clipped from V and 1 base from J, the junction kept 10 bases outside the gene matches. The CDR3 has 16 residues. CDR1 is MNHNS, CDR2 SASEGT, per germline.

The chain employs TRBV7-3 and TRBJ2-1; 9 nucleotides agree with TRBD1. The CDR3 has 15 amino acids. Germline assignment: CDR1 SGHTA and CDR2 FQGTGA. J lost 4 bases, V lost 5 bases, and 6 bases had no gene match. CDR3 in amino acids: CASSKGTGLYNEQFF. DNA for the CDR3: TGTGCCAGCAGCAAAGGGACAGGGCTTTACAATGAGCAGTTCTTC.

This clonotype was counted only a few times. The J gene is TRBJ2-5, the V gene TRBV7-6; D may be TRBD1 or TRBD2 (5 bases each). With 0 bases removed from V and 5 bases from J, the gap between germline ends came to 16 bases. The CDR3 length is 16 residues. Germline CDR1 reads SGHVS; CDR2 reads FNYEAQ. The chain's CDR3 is CASSLARGRERETQYF. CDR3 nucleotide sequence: TGTGCCAGCAGCTTAGCGAGGGGCAGGGAGAGGGAGACCCAGTACTTC.

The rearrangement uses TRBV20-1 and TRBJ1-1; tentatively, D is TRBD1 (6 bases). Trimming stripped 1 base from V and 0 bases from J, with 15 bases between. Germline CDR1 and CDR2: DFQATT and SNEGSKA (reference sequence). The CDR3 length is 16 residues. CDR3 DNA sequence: TGCAGTGCTAGAGGTTCGGGGGGCGGAATGAACACTGAAGCTTTCTTT. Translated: CSARGSGGGMNTEAFF.

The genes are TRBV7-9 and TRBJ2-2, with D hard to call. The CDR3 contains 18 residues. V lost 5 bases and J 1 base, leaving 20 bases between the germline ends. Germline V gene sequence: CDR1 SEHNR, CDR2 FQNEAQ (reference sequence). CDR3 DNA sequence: TGTGCCAGCAGCCCACGGGCGACCCTTGGGGTGAACACCGGGGAGCTGTTTTTT. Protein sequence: CASSPRATLGVNTGELFF.

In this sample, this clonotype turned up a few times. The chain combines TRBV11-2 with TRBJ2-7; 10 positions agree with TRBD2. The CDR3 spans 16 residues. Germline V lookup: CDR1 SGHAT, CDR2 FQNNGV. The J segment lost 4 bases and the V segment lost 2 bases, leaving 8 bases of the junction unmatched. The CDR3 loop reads CASSLSFGTSEYEQYF. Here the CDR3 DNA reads TGTGCCAGCAGCTTAAGTTTTGGGACTAGCGAGTACGAGCAGTACTTC.